This T cell receptor (beta chain) is drawn from a study of cytomegalovirus exposure and HLA in healthy donors. The PCR made use of 60 Vbeta and 13 Jbeta primers. Using immunoSEQ multiplex PCR, the repertoire was profiled, and TCRdb retains in-frame clones only, with some absent. Here the sample spans about 160,000 clones, approximately 80% being singletons. The table lists this clone with a few counts. What it binds is not known. Whole-study findings and limits: A later analysis reportedly identified an Asian-associated ancestry cluster as carrying fewer N-insertions than the roughly 720-donor mean.

Input material: PBMCs. The receptor was derived from a woman in her forties or fifties in good health and CMV-seronegative.

The DNA for the CDR3 is TGTGCCAGCAGGGAGGACTTCTATAATTCACCCCTCCACTTT. Translating it yields CASREDFYNSPLHF. V is TRBV2 and J is TRBJ1-6; D not resolved. The CDR3 spans 14 residues. V was shortened by 6 bases and J by 3 bases, with 9 bases between the two germline ends. Germline CDR1 and CDR2: SNHLY and FYNNEI.